The 23 T cell receptor beta chains given below trace back to one sample, sequenced in a study of blood T cell repertoires in COVID-19. The protocol was immunoSEQ multiplex PCR, while the TCRdb copy is restricted to in-frame clones and leaves out a portion. Among about 330,000 clones, roughly 88% were seen once, and the ten largest hold about 5%. Source material: PBMCs or T cells enriched from blood (not recorded which). The receptor source for this set is a man aged 30 to 45 who had recovered from COVID-19.

Here the CDR3 reads CACDSRTHEQYF. The CDR3 nucleotides are TGTGCCTGCGATTCCAGAACCCACGAGCAGTACTTC. V is TRBV30 and J is TRBJ2-7; D is ambiguous. CDR1 GTSNPN and CDR2 SVGIG come from the germline V gene (reference sequence). This CDR3 has 12 amino acids. V shed 6 bases and J shed 5 bases, with 14 bases lying between them.

The CDR3, as DNA: TGTGCCACCAGCGGGGAACTAGCGGGGGCCGAGCAGTACTTC. Its protein is CATSGELAGAEQYF. V is TRBV15 and J is TRBJ2-7; 11 positions agree with TRBD2. Per germline, CDR1 LNHNV and CDR2 YYDKDF (reference sequence). V lost 5 bases, J lost 6 bases, and 6 bases stayed unmatched. The CDR3 consists of 14 residues.

The chain employs TRBV6-5 and TRBJ2-5; the D gene is possibly TRBD2 (6 bases). Germline lookup yields CDR1 MNHEY and CDR2 SVGAGI. This CDR3 comprises 14 residues. V lost 2 bases, J lost 1 base, and 8 bases lay in between. The chain's CDR3 is CASSYGGLQETQYF. CDR3 sequence (DNA): TGTGCCAGCAGTTACGGAGGGCTCCAAGAGACCCAGTACTTC.

The rearrangement links TRBV7-9 to TRBJ1-2; 8 bases fit TRBD1. Germline CDR1 is SEHNR and CDR2 is FQNEAQ (reference sequence). The junction had 9 bases not matched to a gene; V was cut back by 1 base and J by 5 bases. This CDR3 is 16 amino acids long. DNA of the CDR3: TGTGCCAGCAGCTTAGTCATCGGGACAGGAGGTTATGGCTACACCTTC. Its protein is CASSLVIGTGGYGYTF.

This chain uses TRBV5-1 with TRBJ1-4; 7 bases align to TRBD1. V lost 2 bases, J lost 8 bases, and 9 bases stayed unmatched. Per the germline V gene, CDR1 is SGHRS and CDR2 is YFSETQ. The CDR3 has 15 amino acids. CDR3 in amino acids: CASSFLAGGKEKLFF. The DNA of the CDR3 is TGCGCCAGCAGCTTCTTGGCAGGGGGGAAGGAAAAACTGTTTTTT.

The chain uses TRBV24-1 and TRBJ2-3, with TRBD2 as a possible D gene (6 bases). Germline CDR1 reads KGHDR; CDR2 reads SFDVKD. The CDR3 spans 14 residues. V was clipped by 9 bases and J by 2 bases, with 14 bases between them. This CDR3 is CATSRDSHTDTQYF. Here the CDR3 DNA reads TGTGCCACCTCACGGGACTCCCACACAGATACGCAGTATTTT.

This clone was found a few times. The rearrangement joins TRBV28 to TRBJ1-5, with D possibly being TRBD1 (5 bases). The V and J ends lost 4 bases and 2 bases respectively, with 12 bases between them. Germline CDR1 MDHEN, CDR2 SYDVKM. The CDR3 covers 15 residues. CDR3 DNA sequence: TGTGCCAGCAGTTCATTGGAAGGGGGCAATCAGCCCCAGCATTTT. Its translation is CASSSLEGGNQPQHF.

The rearrangement links TRBV6-5 to TRBJ2-7; 8 bases are a match to TRBD1. The CDR3 loop spans 15 amino acids. Losses at the gene ends were 4 bases for V and 0 bases for J; bases not matched to a gene: 5. CDR1 and CDR2 from the germline V gene are MNHEY and SVGAGI. CDR3 in DNA: TGTGCCAGCAGTTTTCCGGGACAGGCCTCCTACGAGCAGTACTTC. Encoded protein: CASSFPGQASYEQYF.

This clone was detected only a few times. CDR3 protein: CASSLYWTGQMNTEAFF. CDR3 in DNA: TGTGCCAGCAGTTTATATTGGACAGGCCAAATGAACACTGAAGCTTTCTTT. V and J are TRBV28 and TRBJ1-1; TRBD1 aligns across 7 bases. J gave up 0 bases and V 1 base, and 8 bases lay outside the gene matches. The germline CDR1 and CDR2 sequences are MDHEN and SYDVKM. CDR3 length: 17 amino acids.

The V call is TRBV12-3 or TRBV12-4, the J call TRBJ1-2; 8 bases agree with TRBD1. The J segment lost 7 bases and the V segment lost 7 bases, leaving 8 bases of the junction unmatched. CDR3 length equals 13 residues. The CDR3 sequence: CASNADRGGGYTF. The CDR3, as DNA: TGTGCCAGCAACGCAGACAGGGGTGGTGGCTACACCTTC.

The chain recombines TRBV5-6 with TRBJ2-3; 9 nucleotides match TRBD1. Germline V gives CDR1 SGHDT, CDR2 YYEEEE. V lost 4 bases, J lost 2 bases, and 2 bases stayed unmatched. The CDR3 totals 14 residues. The chain's CDR3 is CASSLQGATDTQYF. The CDR3 bases are TGTGCCAGCAGCCTACAGGGGGCCACAGATACGCAGTATTTT.

This clone appeared once. The V and J genes are TRBV5-1 and TRBJ1-1; D might be TRBD1 (6 bases). Trimming cost V 4 bases and J 1 base, with 14 bases left between them. This CDR3 is built from 15 residues. In germline, CDR1 is SGHRS, CDR2 YFSETQ. The CDR3 sequence is CASSMGGQENTEAFF. The CDR3 DNA follows: TGCGCCAGCAGCATGGGGGGGCAGGAGAACACTGAAGCTTTCTTT. The full variable domain, its missing parts supplied by reference TRBV5-1 and TRBJ1-1, is KAGVTQTPRYLIKTRGQQVTLSCSPISGHRSVSWYQQTPGQGLQFLFEYFSETQRNKGNFPGRFSGRQFSNSRSEMNVSTLELGDSALYLCASSMGGQENTEAFFGQGTRLTVV.

This clone was seen a single time. The genes are TRBV5-4 and TRBJ2-1, with 11 bases that match TRBD1. Losses at the gene ends were 5 bases for V and 2 bases for J; bases not matched to a gene: 3. The CDR3 length is 15 residues. Germline assignment: CDR1 SGHNT and CDR2 YYREEE (reference sequence). CDR3 in DNA: TGTGCCAGCAGTCCGGGACAGGGGGCCTACAATGAGCAGTTCTTC. This gives the protein CASSPGQGAYNEQFF.

The V and J genes are TRBV20-1 and TRBJ2-1, with 7 bases aligning to TRBD1. Per the germline V gene, CDR1 is DFQATT and CDR2 is SNEGSKA (reference sequence). V lost 3 bases, J lost 3 bases, and 11 bases stayed unmatched. This CDR3 has 16 residues. CDR3 bases: TGCAGTGCTAGTTTTCCTTCCGGGACAGTCTACAATGAGCAGTTCTTC. This encodes CSASFPSGTVYNEQFF.

This clone has only one observation. The chain uses TRBV5-1 and TRBJ1-4; a weak D match, TRBD1 (6 bases). Trimming cost V 5 bases and J 2 bases, with 10 bases left between them. Germline CDR1 and CDR2: SGHRS and YFSETQ. The CDR3 has 14 amino acids. The DNA of the CDR3 is TGCGCCAGCAGACGAGGACAGACTAATGAAAAACTGTTTTTT. This gives the protein CASRRGQTNEKLFF.

The rearrangement uses TRBV12-3 or TRBV12-4 and TRBJ1-4, with a tentative D call TRBD1 (5 bases). This CDR3 is built from 11 residues. V gave up 8 bases and J gave up 8 bases, with 9 bases separating them. DNA of the CDR3: TGTGCCAGCGGGGGGTTCGAAAAACTGTTTTTT. Residues: CASGGFEKLFF.

The V gene is TRBV9, the J gene TRBJ1-2; a weak D match, TRBD1 (5 bases). Trimming shortened V by 3 bases and J by 7 bases, and 10 bases separated the two germline ends. This CDR3 has 12 residues. Germline V gene lookup returns CDR1 SGDLS and CDR2 YYNGEE. The CDR3 DNA follows: TGTGCCAGCAGCGGAACAGGTTTTGGCTACACCTTC. Translated: CASSGTGFGYTF.

This chain connects TRBV2 to TRBJ1-6; D is uncertain. The germline gives CDR1 SNHLY, CDR2 FYNNEI. The CDR3 consists of 13 residues. Trimming left V 8 bases short and J 6 bases short, with 11 bases between. DNA for the CDR3: TGTGCCAGCTCTGGGGAGGGTAATTCACCCCTCCACTTT. Its translation: CASSGEGNSPLHF.

This chain joins TRBV7-2 and TRBJ1-3; perhaps TRBD1 as D (6 bases). This CDR3 is built from 15 residues. Per germline, CDR1 SGHTA and CDR2 FQGNSA. The V and J ends lost 1 base and 4 bases respectively, with 11 bases between them. The CDR3 coding sequence is TGTGCCAGCAGCTTAGACAGGGTGTTGGGAAACACCATATATTTT. The encoded protein is CASSLDRVLGNTIYF.

The chain combines TRBV3-1 (or the pseudogene TRBV3-2) with TRBJ2-4, with D possibly TRBD2 on 6 matching bases. Germline V gene sequence: CDR1 LGHDT, CDR2 YNNKEL (reference sequence). The V gene lost 2 bases and the J gene lost 3 bases, with 14 bases spanning the gap. The CDR3 is made up of 16 amino acids. The CDR3 DNA reads as TGTGCCAGCAGCCAACGGGACCTCGGGGGCAAAAACATTCAGTACTTC. It yields the protein CASSQRDLGGKNIQYF.

J is TRBJ1-5 and V is TRBV7-6; 9 bases fit TRBD1. The CDR3 is 15 amino acids. The germline CDR1 and CDR2 sequences are SGHVS and FNYEAQ. The J segment lost 6 bases and the V segment lost 5 bases, leaving 8 bases of the junction unmatched. The CDR3 here is CASSPRDREGQPQHF. The CDR3 coding sequence is TGTGCCAGCAGCCCCCGGGACAGGGAAGGTCAGCCCCAGCATTTT.

This clone showed up just a few times. The chain uses TRBV6-5 and TRBJ2-7; 10 bases align to TRBD1. V was clipped by 6 bases and J by 4 bases; unmatched bases: 9. The CDR3 spans 15 residues. Per the germline V gene, CDR1 is MNHEY and CDR2 is SVGAGI. CDR3 loop: CASRDPRDRGYEQYF. DNA for the CDR3: TGTGCCAGCAGAGACCCCCGGGACAGGGGTTACGAGCAGTACTTC.

This chain connects TRBV7-6 to TRBJ2-7, with 13 bases lining up with TRBD2. V trimming: 5 bases; J trimming: 6 bases; junction bases outside the gene matches: 7. The CDR3 is 15 residues long. Germline V gives CDR1 SGHVS, CDR2 FNYEAQ. The CDR3 DNA sequence: TGTGCCAGCAGCCAACAACTAGCGGGGGGGCCCGAGCAGTACTTC. Translating gives CASSQQLAGGPEQYF.